This T cell receptor beta chain comes out of a study of shared clonotypes between healthy human individuals. Study conclusions and caveats: Only blood underwent sampling, and tissue repertoires likely differ.

Some clones are missing from TCRdb's copy, which holds only in-frame ones; the method was immunoSEQ multiplex PCR. The profile shows about 520,000 clones, 78% of them singletons. Healthy adults negative for HIV, lacking recent acute infections or vaccinations, served as donors. Of note for this clone: Its antigen is not known.

This clonotype originated in a middle-aged woman in good health. Some clones in this sample may be carry-over from other donors' samples. The material sequenced was PBMCs.

Here the CDR3 DNA reads TGTGCCAGCAGCCTAGGGGCGGGACAGTTGAACACTGAAGCTTTCTTT. This gives the protein CASSLGAGQLNTEAFF. The rearrangement uses TRBV4-2 and TRBJ1-1; 7 bases line up with TRBD1. This CDR3 has 16 residues. Trimming took 4 bases from V and 0 from J; bases not matched to a gene: 8. Germline lookup yields CDR1 LGHNA and CDR2 YNFKEQ.